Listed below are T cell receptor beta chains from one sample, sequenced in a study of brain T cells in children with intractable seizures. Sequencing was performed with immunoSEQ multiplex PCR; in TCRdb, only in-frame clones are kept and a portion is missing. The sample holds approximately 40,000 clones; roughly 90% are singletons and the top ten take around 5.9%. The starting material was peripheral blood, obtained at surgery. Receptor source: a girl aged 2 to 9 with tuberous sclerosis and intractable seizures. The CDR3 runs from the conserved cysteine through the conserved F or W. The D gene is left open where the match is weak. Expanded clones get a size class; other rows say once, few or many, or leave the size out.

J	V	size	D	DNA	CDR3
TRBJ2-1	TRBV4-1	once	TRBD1	TGCGCCAGCAGAAAGGGACAGGGGGCTTACAATGAGCAGTTCTTC	CASRKGQGAYNEQFF
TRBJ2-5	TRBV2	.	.	TGTGCCAGCAGGGCTGGAGAGACCCAGTACTTC	CASRAGETQYF
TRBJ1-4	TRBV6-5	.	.	TGTGCCAGCACCGTCACACCCGGAACTAATGAAAAACTGTTTTTT	CASTVTPGTNEKLFF
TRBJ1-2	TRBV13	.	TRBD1	TGTGCCAGCAGCCCCTCGACAGGGAACTATGGCTACACCTTC	CASSPSTGNYGYTF
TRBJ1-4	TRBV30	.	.	TGTGCCTGGAGAAGGGCCGATAATGAAAAACTGTTTTTT	CAWRRADNEKLFF
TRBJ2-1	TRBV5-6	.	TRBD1	TGTGCCAGCAGCTTGGATTTGTGGACAGGGGGATACAATGAGCAGTTCTTC	CASSLDLWTGGYNEQFF
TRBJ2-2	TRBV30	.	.	TGTGCCTGGAGTCAGAACACCGGGGAGCTGTTTTTT	CAWSQNTGELFF
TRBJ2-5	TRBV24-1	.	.	TGTGCCACCAGTGTGACGACAGACCAAGAGACCCAGTACTTC	CATSVTTDQETQYF
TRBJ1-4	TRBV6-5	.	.	TGTGCCAGCTCGAGGGTGCTGGGTGAAAAACTGTTTTTT	CASSRVLGEKLFF
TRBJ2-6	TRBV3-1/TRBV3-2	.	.	TGTGCCAGCAGCCATTACGCGTCTGGGGCCAACGTCCTGACTTTC	CASSHYASGANVLTF
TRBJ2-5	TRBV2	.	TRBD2	TGTGCCAGCAGACTCCGGACTAGCGGGGGCCAAGAGACCCAGTACTTC	CASRLRTSGGQETQYF
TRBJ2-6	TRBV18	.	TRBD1	TGTGCCAGCTCACCTCGACAGGGCGGCCCCTCTGGGGCCAACGTCCTGACTTTC	CASSPRQGGPSGANVLTF
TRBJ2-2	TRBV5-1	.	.	TGCGCCAGCAGCTTGGACGGGGGACAGACCGGGGAGCTGTTTTTT	CASSLDGGQTGELFF
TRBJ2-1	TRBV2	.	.	TGTGCCAGCAGTAATTTACCCGGACTTAGGCAGTTCTTC	CASSNLPGLRQFF
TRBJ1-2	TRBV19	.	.	TGTGCCAGTAGCCCGGGACACGTCTATGGCTACACCTTC	CASSPGHVYGYTF